Listed below are T cell receptor beta chains from one sample, sequenced in a study of human T cells and chemical hapten exposure. MiXCR, run by TCRdb on the RACE reads, gives a single entry per CDR3 protein. This sample yields roughly 50,000 distinct CDR3 sequences, of which 9.9% are seen a single time; approximately 17% belongs to the top ten. The sample was whole blood, taken in connection with sensitization to the hapten diphenylcyclopropenone (DPC). These receptors originate from a woman aged 40-49 years with alopecia areata. Some clones in this sample may be carry-over from other donors' samples. Both conserved end residues are part of each CDR3. Each record gives: CDR3 DNA, CDR3 protein, J gene, D gene, clone size, V gene. D genes are given only for firm matches. Expanded clones get a size class; other rows say once, few or many, or leave the size out.

TGCGCCAGCAGTTACCCGAGACAGGGAGGTACTGAAGCTTTCTTT,CASSYPRQGGTEAFF,TRBJ1-1,TRBD1,.,TRBV5-1
TGTGCCACCAGCAGACCCTCCTTCTCTGGGGCCAACGTCCTGACTTTC,CATSRPSFSGANVLTF,TRBJ2-6,.,few,TRBV15
TGTGCCAGCAGCCCCGGAGGTTACCCCTACGAGCAGTACTTC,CASSPGGYPYEQYF,TRBJ2-7,.,few,TRBV7-9
TGCAGTGCTGTTCCGGGACTAGCGGGACAAGAGACCCAGTACTTC,CSAVPGLAGQETQYF,TRBJ2-5,TRBD2,many,TRBV20-1
TGTGCCAGCAGCCTGGGCCACCAAATCGCTACGGCTTTCTTT,CASSLGHQIATAFF,TRBJ1-1,.,few,TRBV4-2
TGTGCCAGCAGTCAGAGGACAGAGCACACTGAAGCTTTCTTT,CASSQRTEHTEAFF,TRBJ1-1,.,.,TRBV6-2/TRBV6-3
TGTGCCAGCAGTTTCGGCCAGAATAGCAATCAGCCCCAGCATTTT,CASSFGQNSNQPQHF,TRBJ1-5,.,.,TRBV12-3/TRBV12-4
TGTGCCAGCAGCTTGGCCCCGGGGGAAGGGTCACCCCTCCACTTT,CASSLAPGEGSPLHF,TRBJ1-6,.,many,TRBV5-4
TGCGCCAGCAGCCAACCGACTAGCGGGGCAGAGACCCAGTACTTC,CASSQPTSGAETQYF,TRBJ2-5,TRBD2,few,TRBV4-1
TGTGCCAGCAGAATCGACAGGGTTGCCGGGGAGCTGTTTTTT,CASRIDRVAGELFF,TRBJ2-2,TRBD1,.,TRBV12-3/TRBV12-4
TGTGCCAGCTCACCACCGGGACAGGGGGCCTACGAGCAGTACTTC,CASSPPGQGAYEQYF,TRBJ2-7,TRBD1,many,TRBV18
TGTGCCAGCAGCATTTTACAGGGGACCGGGGAGCTGTTTTTT,CASSILQGTGELFF,TRBJ2-2,TRBD1,many,TRBV6-2/TRBV6-3
TGTGCCAGCTCACCAGGTGTCAGCTCCTACCAGCAGTACTTC,CASSPGVSSYQQYF,TRBJ2-7,.,.,TRBV18
TGCGCCAGCAGCCAAGAGACTAGCGGGGGACTAGATACGCAGTATTTT,CASSQETSGGLDTQYF,TRBJ2-3,TRBD2,.,TRBV4-3
TGTGCCAGCGGGCAGACAAATCCAGATACGCAGTATTTT,CASGQTNPDTQYF,TRBJ2-3,.,many,TRBV2
TGTGCCAGCAACGGACAAGGATATAGCAATCAGCCCCAGCATTTT,CASNGQGYSNQPQHF,TRBJ1-5,.,few,TRBV2
TGCAGTGCGGATACTAGCGGGGGGGCCATTGCAGATACGCAGTATTTT,CSADTSGGAIADTQYF,TRBJ2-3,TRBD2,few,TRBV20-1
TGTGCCAGCAGCTTAGCCTACCGGGACGGGGAGCTGTTTTTT,CASSLAYRDGELFF,TRBJ2-2,.,.,TRBV7-6
TGTGCCAGCAGACTGACAGGGCAAGAGACCCAGTACTTC,CASRLTGQETQYF,TRBJ2-5,TRBD1,many,TRBV12-3/TRBV12-4
TGTGTCAGCAGTCGATCCTACGAGCAGTACTTC,CVSSRSYEQYF,TRBJ2-7,.,.,TRBV6-6
TGTGCCAGTAGTCTCCCAGACACCTATCAGCCCCAGCATTTT,CASSLPDTYQPQHF,TRBJ1-5,.,once,TRBV19
TGTGCCAGCACCACCTACACAGATACGCAGTATTTT,CASTTYTDTQYF,TRBJ2-3,.,many,TRBV6-2/TRBV6-3
TGCGCCAGCAGCCGAATCAGCGGGGACCGCACAGATACGCAGTATTTT,CASSRISGDRTDTQYF,TRBJ2-3,TRBD2,few,TRBV5-1
TGTGCCAGCAGTGAGGTCCTGGCAGCAGGTTTAAAGGATACGCAGTATTTT,CASSEVLAAGLKDTQYF,TRBJ2-3,.,few,TRBV6-1
TGTGCCAGCGGGGGACAGGGGCTCAATCAGCCCCAGCATTTT,CASGGQGLNQPQHF,TRBJ1-5,TRBD1,.,TRBV7-9
TGTGCCAGCAGCCACGGGGGCAATCAGCCCCAGCATTTT,CASSHGGNQPQHF,TRBJ1-5,.,many,TRBV6-2/TRBV6-3
TGCAGCAAGGAGGGGGCGGTAATGAGGGAGCAGTACTTC,CSKEGAVMREQYF,TRBJ2-7,.,.,TRBV20-1
TGCGCCAGCAGCCGGACAGGGGGGTTTCAGGGCTACACCTTC,CASSRTGGFQGYTF,TRBJ1-2,TRBD1,many,TRBV4-1
TGTGCCAGCAACTCCCCCGACCGAGCTAGCACAGATACGCAGTATTTT,CASNSPDRASTDTQYF,TRBJ2-3,.,few,TRBV2
TGTGCCAGCAGCTCCAGGCTTCTCGGCGGTCAGCCCCAGCATTTT,CASSSRLLGGQPQHF,TRBJ1-5,.,few,TRBV28
TGTGCCAGCCATGGACAGGGTGACACCGGGGAGCTGTTTTTT,CASHGQGDTGELFF,TRBJ2-2,TRBD1,.,TRBV27
TGTGCCAGCAGGCCGGGACTCAACACAGATACGCAGTATTTT,CASRPGLNTDTQYF,TRBJ2-3,.,few,TRBV12-3/TRBV12-4
TGTGCCGGAGGGCACATGGGAACCCGAACCTCTGGAAACACCATATATTTT,CAGGHMGTRTSGNTIYF,TRBJ1-3,.,few,TRBV7-3
TGTGCCAGCAGTTTGCAGGTCGAATGGGGCGGCTACACCTTC,CASSLQVEWGGYTF,TRBJ1-2,.,many,TRBV12-3/TRBV12-4
TGTGCCAGCAGCGCGACTCTAGCGGGGGGGCGAAATGAGCAGTTCTTC,CASSATLAGGRNEQFF,TRBJ2-1,TRBD2,.,TRBV11-1
TGTGCCAGTAGCGGGCGTCACTGGGGCACCGGGGAGCTGTTTTTT,CASSGRHWGTGELFF,TRBJ2-2,.,.,TRBV19
TGTGCCAGCAGCTTAGCGGGGGACACTGAAGCTTTCTTT,CASSLAGDTEAFF,TRBJ1-1,.,.,TRBV7-6
TGTGCCAGCAGTTTTGCAGGGGGATACTACTACGAGCAGTACTTC,CASSFAGGYYYEQYF,TRBJ2-7,TRBD1,once,TRBV27
TGCAGTGCAAGGGACACTTTAGCTAACTATGGCTACACCTTC,CSARDTLANYGYTF,TRBJ1-2,.,once,TRBV20-1
TGTGCCAGCAGCACCGCGGGGCGGGGGGGCACAGATACGCAGTATTTT,CASSTAGRGGTDTQYF,TRBJ2-3,TRBD2,few,TRBV9
TGTGCCAGCAGAACGGGACTAGCGGCGATAGATGAGCAGTTCTTC,CASRTGLAAIDEQFF,TRBJ2-1,TRBD2,many,TRBV12-3/TRBV12-4
TGTGCCAGCAGCACACTAGCGGGGGCATCGGCGACCTACGAGCAGTACTTC,CASSTLAGASATYEQYF,TRBJ2-7,TRBD2,many,TRBV6-2/TRBV6-3
TGTGCCAGCAGGGCCCACGTAGGCACTGAAGCTTTCTTT,CASRAHVGTEAFF,TRBJ1-1,.,.,TRBV6-4
TGTGCCTGGAGCCACAGGGGTAGCACAGATACGCAGTATTTT,CAWSHRGSTDTQYF,TRBJ2-3,TRBD1,many,TRBV30
TGCAGCGCCCTAATGGGACATGGCTACACCTTC,CSALMGHGYTF,TRBJ1-2,.,many,TRBV29-1
TGTGCCAGCAGCTCCCGGGGGACGAGGCAAGAGACCCAGTACTTC,CASSSRGTRQETQYF,TRBJ2-5,.,.,TRBV7-2
TGTGCCAGCAGCTTAACGGGGGAGTCTGGAAACACCATATATTTT,CASSLTGESGNTIYF,TRBJ1-3,.,.,TRBV7-3
TGCGCCAGCAGCCAGGAACAGGGGGCGTATGAAAAACTGTTTTTT,CASSQEQGAYEKLFF,TRBJ1-4,TRBD1,.,TRBV4-1
TGTGCCAGCACTCCCCCCGGCAGGGCGACCGGGGAGCCGTTTTTT,CASTPPGRATGEPFF,TRBJ2-2,.,few,TRBV6-5